This is a list of T cell receptor beta chains from one sample in a study of blood T cell repertoires in COVID-19. The method was immunoSEQ multiplex PCR; TCRdb's version includes in-frame clones alone and lacks a portion of them. This table holds roughly 140,000 clones, 80% to 85% found once. The source material was PBMCs or T cells enriched from blood (not recorded which). These receptors were taken from a woman between 50 and 59 years old who had been exposed to COVID-19. Each CDR3 is given with its conserved first and last residue. Each record gives: D gene, V gene, clone size, J gene, CDR3 DNA, CDR3 protein. A D gene is named only where the DNA matches it firmly. Size is stated for part of the rows, as once, few or many counts, or as a class when the clone is expanded.

d_call: TRBD1; v_call: TRBV2; clone_size: once; j_call: TRBJ2-2; cdr3_nt: TGTGCCAGCAGTGAAAGGGGGGACAGGGGTTCCGGGGAGCTGTTTTTT; cdr3_aa: CASSERGDRGSGELFF
d_call: .; v_call: TRBV3-1/TRBV3-2; clone_size: .; j_call: TRBJ2-1; cdr3_nt: TGTGCCAGCAGCCAAGATCCGGGCCGGGGAAATGAGCAGTTCTTC; cdr3_aa: CASSQDPGRGNEQFF
d_call: .; v_call: TRBV19; clone_size: few; j_call: TRBJ1-3; cdr3_nt: TGTGCCAGTAGTATGGATGGTCGGAGCGTCACCATATATTTT; cdr3_aa: CASSMDGRSVTIYF
d_call: TRBD2; v_call: TRBV11-2; clone_size: .; j_call: TRBJ2-7; cdr3_nt: TGTAGCTCACGGACTAGCGGACCCGAGCAGTACTTC; cdr3_aa: CSSRTSGPEQYF
d_call: .; v_call: TRBV2; clone_size: .; j_call: TRBJ2-5; cdr3_nt: TGTGCCAGCAGACCACTATTCGGGGAACAAGAGACCCAGTACTTC; cdr3_aa: CASRPLFGEQETQYF
d_call: TRBD1; v_call: TRBV7-2; clone_size: .; j_call: TRBJ2-3; cdr3_nt: TGTGCCAGCAGCTTCAGGGGGCACGATACGCAGTATTTT; cdr3_aa: CASSFRGHDTQYF
d_call: .; v_call: TRBV7-2; clone_size: .; j_call: TRBJ1-2; cdr3_nt: TGTGCCAGCAGCACCCGGGATCTTCATGGCTACACCTTC; cdr3_aa: CASSTRDLHGYTF
d_call: .; v_call: TRBV6-4; clone_size: .; j_call: TRBJ1-1; cdr3_nt: TGTGCCAGCAGTGACCGGAGGAACACTGAAGCTTTCTTT; cdr3_aa: CASSDRRNTEAFF
d_call: TRBD1; v_call: TRBV7-7; clone_size: .; j_call: TRBJ2-7; cdr3_nt: TGTGCTAGCAGCCAGGACAGGGGCGACGAGCAGTACTTC; cdr3_aa: CASSQDRGDEQYF
d_call: .; v_call: TRBV20-1; clone_size: .; j_call: TRBJ1-2; cdr3_nt: TGCAGTGCTAGTAACCTCAGTCCCTGGAGCTATGGCTACACCTTC; cdr3_aa: CSASNLSPWSYGYTF
d_call: .; v_call: TRBV6-2/TRBV6-3; clone_size: .; j_call: TRBJ1-1; cdr3_nt: TGTGCCAGCAGTCCCACAGGGAGGGGTGAAGCTTTCTTT; cdr3_aa: CASSPTGRGEAFF
d_call: TRBD2; v_call: TRBV7-8; clone_size: .; j_call: TRBJ2-7; cdr3_nt: TGTGCCACCGGGACTAGGGCCTACGAGCAGTACTTC; cdr3_aa: CATGTRAYEQYF
d_call: TRBD1; v_call: TRBV29-1; clone_size: .; j_call: TRBJ1-2; cdr3_nt: TGCAGCGTTGCCGACAGGGTTGAAGGGTATGGCTACACCTTC; cdr3_aa: CSVADRVEGYGYTF
d_call: .; v_call: TRBV7-9; clone_size: .; j_call: TRBJ2-5; cdr3_nt: TGTGCCAGCAGCTTCGGACAGAGACAAGAGACCCAGTACTTC; cdr3_aa: CASSFGQRQETQYF
d_call: TRBD1; v_call: TRBV10-3; clone_size: .; j_call: TRBJ1-6; cdr3_nt: TGTGCCACGACAGGGGGTCCGGCCTCCTATAATTCACCCCTCCACTTT; cdr3_aa: CATTGGPASYNSPLHF
d_call: .; v_call: TRBV6-5; clone_size: once; j_call: TRBJ1-2; cdr3_nt: TGTGCCAGCAGCCGAGGCGTGGGCTATGGCTACACCTTC; cdr3_aa: CASSRGVGYGYTF
d_call: TRBD2; v_call: TRBV4-3; clone_size: .; j_call: TRBJ2-1; cdr3_nt: TGCGCCAGCAGCCCCCTGGCTAGCGGGGTCTACAATGAGCAGTTCTTC; cdr3_aa: CASSPLASGVYNEQFF
d_call: TRBD1; v_call: TRBV10-2; clone_size: .; j_call: TRBJ1-5; cdr3_nt: TGCGCCAGCAGAGGACAGGGGGTCGGCCAGCCCCAGCATTTT; cdr3_aa: CASRGQGVGQPQHF
d_call: TRBD1; v_call: TRBV5-4; clone_size: few; j_call: TRBJ1-2; cdr3_nt: TGTGCCAGCAGCTTCGAGGGGGCCCGGTATGGCTACACCTTC; cdr3_aa: CASSFEGARYGYTF
d_call: .; v_call: TRBV7-2; clone_size: .; j_call: TRBJ2-2; cdr3_nt: TGTGCCAGCAGCTCTACAGGGTCAGTCGGGGAGCTGTTTTTT; cdr3_aa: CASSSTGSVGELFF
d_call: .; v_call: TRBV9; clone_size: .; j_call: TRBJ2-1; cdr3_nt: TGTGCCAGCAGCGTAGCTAGACGAGGTGAGCAGTTCTTC; cdr3_aa: CASSVARRGEQFF
d_call: TRBD2; v_call: TRBV2; clone_size: once; j_call: TRBJ2-2; cdr3_nt: TGTGCCAGCAGTGGCGGGGGAACCGGGGAGCTGTTTTTT; cdr3_aa: CASSGGGTGELFF
d_call: .; v_call: TRBV7-2; clone_size: .; j_call: TRBJ1-4; cdr3_nt: TGTGCCAGCAGCTTAGTCCTTAATGAAAAACTGTTTTTT; cdr3_aa: CASSLVLNEKLFF
d_call: TRBD1; v_call: TRBV20-1; clone_size: .; j_call: TRBJ2-5; cdr3_nt: TGCAGTGCTAGTCATGGGACAGGGGGTCGGGAGACCCAGTACTTC; cdr3_aa: CSASHGTGGRETQYF
d_call: .; v_call: TRBV29-1; clone_size: .; j_call: TRBJ2-1; cdr3_nt: TGCAGCGTTCCTTCCCCCGGGGATGAGCAGTTCTTC; cdr3_aa: CSVPSPGDEQFF
d_call: .; v_call: TRBV5-4; clone_size: once; j_call: TRBJ2-7; cdr3_nt: TGTGCCAGCAGCTCCGGGACTTTCTACGAGCAGTACTTC; cdr3_aa: CASSSGTFYEQYF
d_call: .; v_call: TRBV5-4; clone_size: .; j_call: TRBJ2-7; cdr3_nt: TGTGCCAGCAGCTTGGGGGGCTTGGCAGGACGTTCCTACGAGCAGTACTTC; cdr3_aa: CASSLGGLAGRSYEQYF
d_call: .; v_call: TRBV7-2; clone_size: .; j_call: TRBJ1-3; cdr3_nt: TGTGCCAGCAGCTTATTAAGGGGGTCTGGAAACACCATATATTTT; cdr3_aa: CASSLLRGSGNTIYF
d_call: .; v_call: TRBV11-2; clone_size: few; j_call: TRBJ1-6; cdr3_nt: TGTGCCAGCAGCCGCAACAGGGCTGGAAATTCACCCCTCCACTTT; cdr3_aa: CASSRNRAGNSPLHF
d_call: .; v_call: TRBV21-1; clone_size: .; j_call: TRBJ1-1; cdr3_nt: TGTGCCAGCAGCACGACAGGGCTTGCCACTGAAGCTTTCTTT; cdr3_aa: CASSTTGLATEAFF
d_call: TRBD2; v_call: TRBV10-2; clone_size: .; j_call: TRBJ2-2; cdr3_nt: TGCGCCAGCACCGGGACTAGCGGGAACACCGGGGAGCTGTTTTTT; cdr3_aa: CASTGTSGNTGELFF
d_call: .; v_call: TRBV3-1/TRBV3-2; clone_size: .; j_call: TRBJ1-6; cdr3_nt: TGTGCCAGCAGCCATGCAGGGGATTCACCCCTCCACTTT; cdr3_aa: CASSHAGDSPLHF
d_call: .; v_call: TRBV7-2; clone_size: .; j_call: TRBJ1-3; cdr3_nt: TGTGCCAGCAGCTCCTCCCCCGGGGTTGGTGGAAACACCATATATTTT; cdr3_aa: CASSSSPGVGGNTIYF
d_call: .; v_call: TRBV29-1; clone_size: .; j_call: TRBJ1-1; cdr3_nt: TGCAGCGGACAGGAGACCTCTGAAGCTTTCTTT; cdr3_aa: CSGQETSEAFF
d_call: .; v_call: TRBV7-2; clone_size: .; j_call: TRBJ2-1; cdr3_nt: TGTGCCAGCAGCTTATCTCCCGGGTCTTACAATGAGCAGTTCTTC; cdr3_aa: CASSLSPGSYNEQFF
d_call: .; v_call: TRBV28; clone_size: few; j_call: TRBJ1-2; cdr3_nt: TGTGCCAGCAGGGAAAAAGGGAGGGGCTACACCTTC; cdr3_aa: CASREKGRGYTF
d_call: TRBD1; v_call: TRBV28; clone_size: once; j_call: TRBJ1-2; cdr3_nt: TGTGCCAGCATCTCAGGGGGGGACAGGGGCAACTATGGCTACACCTTC; cdr3_aa: CASISGGDRGNYGYTF
d_call: .; v_call: TRBV5-1; clone_size: .; j_call: TRBJ1-2; cdr3_nt: TGCGCCAGCAGCTTACCAGGTGATGGCTACACCTTC; cdr3_aa: CASSLPGDGYTF
d_call: TRBD2; v_call: TRBV11-2; clone_size: .; j_call: TRBJ2-1; cdr3_nt: TGTGCCAGCAGGGTGACCCTAGCGGGAGTGAACAATGAGCAGTTCTTC; cdr3_aa: CASRVTLAGVNNEQFF
d_call: TRBD2; v_call: TRBV25-1; clone_size: .; j_call: TRBJ2-3; cdr3_nt: TGTGCCAGCAGTGAATCCTCCCGGGGGGGTAGCACAGATACGCAGTATTTT; cdr3_aa: CASSESSRGGSTDTQYF
d_call: TRBD2; v_call: TRBV9; clone_size: .; j_call: TRBJ2-2; cdr3_nt: TGTGCCAGCAGCCCATCTAGCGGGGTGAACACCGGGGAGCTGTTTTTT; cdr3_aa: CASSPSSGVNTGELFF
d_call: TRBD2; v_call: TRBV6-2/TRBV6-3; clone_size: few; j_call: TRBJ2-3; cdr3_nt: TGTGCCAGCAGTTACTTGACTAGCGGAACCTGGGAGAGCACAGATACGCAGTATTTT; cdr3_aa: CASSYLTSGTWESTDTQYF
d_call: TRBD1; v_call: TRBV19; clone_size: few; j_call: TRBJ2-3; cdr3_nt: TGTGCCAGTAGTATGCCGGGACAGGGTTCCACAGATACGCAGTATTTT; cdr3_aa: CASSMPGQGSTDTQYF
d_call: TRBD2; v_call: TRBV3-1/TRBV3-2; clone_size: .; j_call: TRBJ2-3; cdr3_nt: TGTGCCAGCAGCTACCCAGGGACTAGCTTTCATTTT; cdr3_aa: CASSYPGTSFHF
d_call: TRBD1; v_call: TRBV27; clone_size: .; j_call: TRBJ1-5; cdr3_nt: TGTGCCAGCAGTTGGACAGGTCCCCGGCAGCCCCAGCATTTT; cdr3_aa: CASSWTGPRQPQHF
d_call: .; v_call: TRBV4-1; clone_size: .; j_call: TRBJ1-1; cdr3_nt: TGCGCCAGCAGCCAAGTCACAGGCCCTGAAGCTTTCTTT; cdr3_aa: CASSQVTGPEAFF
d_call: TRBD1; v_call: TRBV3-1/TRBV3-2; clone_size: .; j_call: TRBJ1-3; cdr3_nt: TGTGCCAGCAGCGATCGACAGGGAGGAAACACCATATATTTT; cdr3_aa: CASSDRQGGNTIYF
d_call: TRBD1; v_call: TRBV19; clone_size: .; j_call: TRBJ2-7; cdr3_nt: TGTGCCAGTAGTCCTACAGGGGGCGCTTCTCACGAGCAGTACTTC; cdr3_aa: CASSPTGGASHEQYF
d_call: .; v_call: TRBV5-1; clone_size: .; j_call: TRBJ2-1; cdr3_nt: TGCGCCAGCAGCGTTAGGGGGACTACTCCCCGGGATGAGCAGTTCTTC; cdr3_aa: CASSVRGTTPRDEQFF
d_call: .; v_call: TRBV19; clone_size: .; j_call: TRBJ1-1; cdr3_nt: TGTGCCACCTGGGGGTTAGGAGGGACCCGCTTGAACACTGAAGCTTTCTTT; cdr3_aa: CATWGLGGTRLNTEAFF
d_call: .; v_call: TRBV6-2/TRBV6-3; clone_size: .; j_call: TRBJ2-1; cdr3_nt: TGTGCCAGCAGTTACCCAGTTGACTTGAGCTCCTACAATGAGCAGTTCTTC; cdr3_aa: CASSYPVDLSSYNEQFF
d_call: .; v_call: TRBV5-1; clone_size: .; j_call: TRBJ1-1; cdr3_nt: TGCGCCAGCAGCTTGGTTATCGGTCCCAACCTGAACACTGAAGCTTTCTTT; cdr3_aa: CASSLVIGPNLNTEAFF
d_call: .; v_call: TRBV27; clone_size: .; j_call: TRBJ1-5; cdr3_nt: TGTGCCAGCAGTTTAGATGGGCAGCTTGGGGCCTTACCCCAGCATTTT; cdr3_aa: CASSLDGQLGALPQHF
d_call: TRBD2; v_call: TRBV7-9; clone_size: .; j_call: TRBJ2-1; cdr3_nt: TGTGCCAGCAGCTTAATTAATAGCGGGAGGAATGAGCAGTTCTTC; cdr3_aa: CASSLINSGRNEQFF
d_call: TRBD2; v_call: TRBV7-2; clone_size: .; j_call: TRBJ2-1; cdr3_nt: TGTGCCAGCAGCCGGACTAGCGGGAGGAATGAGCAGTTCTTC; cdr3_aa: CASSRTSGRNEQFF
d_call: .; v_call: TRBV29-1; clone_size: .; j_call: TRBJ1-2; cdr3_nt: TGCAGCGTTGACAGATCGAATAACTATGGCTACACCTTC; cdr3_aa: CSVDRSNNYGYTF
d_call: .; v_call: TRBV27; clone_size: once; j_call: TRBJ2-5; cdr3_nt: TGTGCCAGCAGTCGGGGAGTTTTTGGGGAGACCCAGTACTTC; cdr3_aa: CASSRGVFGETQYF